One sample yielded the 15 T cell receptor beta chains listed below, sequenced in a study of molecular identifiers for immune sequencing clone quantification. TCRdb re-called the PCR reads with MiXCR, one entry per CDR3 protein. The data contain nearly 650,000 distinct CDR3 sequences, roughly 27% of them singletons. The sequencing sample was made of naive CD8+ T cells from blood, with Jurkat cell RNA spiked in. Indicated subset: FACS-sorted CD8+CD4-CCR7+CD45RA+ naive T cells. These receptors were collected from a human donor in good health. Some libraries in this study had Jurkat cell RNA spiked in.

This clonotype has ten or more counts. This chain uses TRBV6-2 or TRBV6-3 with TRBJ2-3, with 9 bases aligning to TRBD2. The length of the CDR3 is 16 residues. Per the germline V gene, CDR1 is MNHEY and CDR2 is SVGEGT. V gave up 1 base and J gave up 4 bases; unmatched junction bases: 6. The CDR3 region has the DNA TGTGCCAGCAGTTACTACGGGACTAGCTTCGCAGATACGCAGTATTTT. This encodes CASSYYGTSFADTQYF.

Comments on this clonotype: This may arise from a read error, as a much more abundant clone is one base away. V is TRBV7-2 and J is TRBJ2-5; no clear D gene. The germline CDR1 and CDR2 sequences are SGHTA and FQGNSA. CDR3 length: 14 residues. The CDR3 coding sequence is TGTGCCAGCAGCTTAGCGCAGTACCAAGAGCCCCAGTACTTC. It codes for CASSLAQYQEPQYF.

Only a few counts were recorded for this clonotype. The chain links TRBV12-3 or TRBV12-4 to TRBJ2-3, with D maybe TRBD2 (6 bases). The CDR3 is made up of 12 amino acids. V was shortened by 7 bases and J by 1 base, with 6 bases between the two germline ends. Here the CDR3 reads CASTSGTDTQYF. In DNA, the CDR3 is TGTGCCAGCACTAGCGGCACAGATACGCAGTATTTT.

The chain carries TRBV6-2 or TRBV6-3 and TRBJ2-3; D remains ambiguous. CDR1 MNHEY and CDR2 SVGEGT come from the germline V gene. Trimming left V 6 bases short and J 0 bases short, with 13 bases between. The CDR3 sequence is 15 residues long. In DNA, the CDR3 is TGTGCCAGCAGAAGTACCGCTTCTAGCACAGATACGCAGTATTTT. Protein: CASRSTASSTDTQYF.

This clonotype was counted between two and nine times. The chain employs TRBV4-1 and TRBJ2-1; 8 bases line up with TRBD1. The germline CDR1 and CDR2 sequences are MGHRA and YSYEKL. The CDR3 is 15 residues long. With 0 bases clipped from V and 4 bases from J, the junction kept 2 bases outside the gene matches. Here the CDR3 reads CASSQDGTGYNEQFF. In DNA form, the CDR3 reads TGCGCCAGCAGCCAAGATGGGACAGGATACAATGAGCAGTTCTTC.

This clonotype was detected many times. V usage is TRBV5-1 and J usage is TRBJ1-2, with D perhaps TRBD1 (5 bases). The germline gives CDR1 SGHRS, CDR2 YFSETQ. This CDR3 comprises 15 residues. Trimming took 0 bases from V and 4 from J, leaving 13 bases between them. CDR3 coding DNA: TGCGCCAGCAGCTTGGGACAGCTAAACCCCTATGGCTACACCTTC. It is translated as CASSLGQLNPYGYTF.

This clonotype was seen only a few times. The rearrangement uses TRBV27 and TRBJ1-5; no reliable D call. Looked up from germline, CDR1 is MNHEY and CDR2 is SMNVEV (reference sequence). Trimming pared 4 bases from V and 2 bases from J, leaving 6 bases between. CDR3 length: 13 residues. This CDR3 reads CASSYQGNQPQHF. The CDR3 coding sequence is TGTGCCAGCAGTTATCAAGGCAATCAGCCCCAGCATTTT.

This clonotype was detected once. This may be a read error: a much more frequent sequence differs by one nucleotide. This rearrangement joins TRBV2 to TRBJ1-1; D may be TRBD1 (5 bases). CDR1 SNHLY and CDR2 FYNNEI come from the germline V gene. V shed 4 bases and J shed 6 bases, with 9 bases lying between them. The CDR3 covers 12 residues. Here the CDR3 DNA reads TGTGCCAGCAGTGGAAAACAGGCTGAAGCTTTCTTT. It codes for CASSGKQAEAFF.

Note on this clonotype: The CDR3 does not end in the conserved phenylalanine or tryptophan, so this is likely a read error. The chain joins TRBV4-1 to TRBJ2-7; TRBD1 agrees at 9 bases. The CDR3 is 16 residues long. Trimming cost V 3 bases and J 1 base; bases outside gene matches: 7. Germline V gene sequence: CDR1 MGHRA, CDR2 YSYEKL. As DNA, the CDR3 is TGCGCCAGCAGCCAGGAGCCGGGACAGGGTTCCTACGAGCAGTACATC. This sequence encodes CASSQEPGQGSYEQYI.

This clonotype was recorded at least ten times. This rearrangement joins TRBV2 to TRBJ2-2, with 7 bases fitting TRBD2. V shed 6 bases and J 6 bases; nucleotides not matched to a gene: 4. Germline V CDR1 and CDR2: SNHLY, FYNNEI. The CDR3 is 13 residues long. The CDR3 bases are TGTGCCAGCAGGGCCGGACTAGCCGGGGAGCTGTTTTTT. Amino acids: CASRAGLAGELFF.

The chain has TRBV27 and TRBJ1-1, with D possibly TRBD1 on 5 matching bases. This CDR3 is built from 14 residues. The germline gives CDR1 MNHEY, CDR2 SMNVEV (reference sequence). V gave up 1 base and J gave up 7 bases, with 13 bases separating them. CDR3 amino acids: CASSLLAGSDEAFF. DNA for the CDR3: TGTGCCAGCAGTTTATTGGCAGGGTCGGATGAAGCTTTCTTT.

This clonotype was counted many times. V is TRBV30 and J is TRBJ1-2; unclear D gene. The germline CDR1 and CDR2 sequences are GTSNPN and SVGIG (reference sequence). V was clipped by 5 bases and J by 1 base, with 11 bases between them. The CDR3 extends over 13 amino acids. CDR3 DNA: TGTGCCTGGGAGTCGGGCAATAACTATGGCTACACCTTC. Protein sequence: CAWESGNNYGYTF.

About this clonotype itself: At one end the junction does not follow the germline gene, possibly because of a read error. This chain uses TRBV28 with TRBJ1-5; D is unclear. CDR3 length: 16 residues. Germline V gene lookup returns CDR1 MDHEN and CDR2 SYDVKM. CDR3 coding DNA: TGTGCCAGGAGTGGACCGAATTCTATAGGCAACCAGCCCCAGCATTTT. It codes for CARSGPNSIGNQPQHF.

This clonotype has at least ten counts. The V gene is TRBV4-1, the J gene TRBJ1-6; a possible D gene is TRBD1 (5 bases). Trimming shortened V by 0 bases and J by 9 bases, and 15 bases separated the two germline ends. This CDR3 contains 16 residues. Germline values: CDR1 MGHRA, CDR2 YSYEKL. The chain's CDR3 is CASSQDTRGIVSPLHF. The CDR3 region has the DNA TGCGCCAGCAGCCAAGATACAAGGGGTATTGTTTCACCCCTCCACTTT.

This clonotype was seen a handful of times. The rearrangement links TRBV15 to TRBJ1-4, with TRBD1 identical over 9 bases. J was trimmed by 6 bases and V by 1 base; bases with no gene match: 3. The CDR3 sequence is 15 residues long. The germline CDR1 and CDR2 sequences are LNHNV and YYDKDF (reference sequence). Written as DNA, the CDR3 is TGTGCCACCAGCAGAGGTGACAGGGGGTATGAAAAACTGTTTTTT. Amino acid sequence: CATSRGDRGYEKLFF.